Below, 2 T cell receptor beta chains from the same sample are listed, as sequenced in a study of CXCR3-negative and CXCR3-positive naive CD8 T cells. The libraries of TRB cDNA were constructed through 5' RACE using UMI labels. TCRdb reanalyzed the 5' RACE reads and collapses them to one entry per CDR3 protein, without DNA. This sample's table reports about 22,000 distinct CDR3 sequences. Material for sequencing was memory CD8+ T cells from blood. The receptors originated from a human donor in good health. Some clones in this sample may be carry-over from other donors' samples.

The chain combines TRBV6-6 with TRBJ2-5; TCRdb reports TRBD1, a call that lacks DNA to check it against. This CDR3 contains 14 residues. Germline-derived CDR1 and CDR2 are MNHNY and SVGAGI (reference sequence). CDR3 protein: CASSDRGGGETQYF.

The chain couples TRBV6-1 to TRBJ2-7; TCRdb picks TRBD2, but there is no DNA to check that call. The CDR3 runs 15 residues. Per the germline V gene, CDR1 is MNHNS and CDR2 is SASEGT. CDR3 in amino acids: CASSEGTSGPYEQYF.